What follows are 23 T cell receptor beta chains derived from one specimen sequenced in a study of response to subunit inactivated influenza vaccine. MiXCR, applied by TCRdb to the RT-PCR reads, yields one record per CDR3 protein. In the table there are about 180,000 distinct CDR3 sequences, around 8.8% of which are singletons. Sequenced material: non-naive T cells sorted from PBMCs, taken on the day of vaccination. All receptors derive from a man in his fifties or sixties who received an inactivated influenza vaccine.

This clonotype was counted between two and nine times. The chain employs TRBV14 and TRBJ2-5, with D tentatively TRBD1 (7 bases). V was pared by 2 bases and J by 12 bases, with 22 bases between. This CDR3 spans 15 amino acids. In germline, CDR1 is SGHDN, CDR2 FVKESK. CDR3 sequence (DNA): TGTGCCAGCAGCCAAACCGGGACCGACGTCAGGGGGGAGTACTTC. As protein: CASSQTGTDVRGEYF.

V and J are TRBV30 and TRBJ2-7, with 9 bases fitting TRBD1. The CDR3 is 14 amino acids. Losses at the gene ends were 3 bases for V and 1 base for J; bases not matched to a gene: 4. Germline lookup yields CDR1 GTSNPN and CDR2 SVGIG (reference sequence). The CDR3 loop reads CAWSWGTGSYEQYF. The CDR3 nucleotides read TGTGCCTGGAGCTGGGGGACAGGGTCCTACGAGCAGTACTTC.

The gene calls are TRBV5-1 and TRBJ2-7; no clear D. V shed 2 bases and J shed 4 bases, with 13 bases lying between them. This CDR3 comprises 14 residues. CDR1 is SGHRS, CDR2 YFSETQ, per germline. Written as DNA, the CDR3 is TGCGCCAGCAGCTTAGGCCAGAACCTTTACGAGCAGTACTTC. Translation: CASSLGQNLYEQYF.

The V and J genes are TRBV20-1 and TRBJ2-5; the match to TRBD2 covers 10 bases. From germline, CDR1 is DFQATT and CDR2 SNEGSKA (reference sequence). This CDR3 comprises 17 residues. V was pared by 4 bases and J by 0 bases, with 11 bases of the junction left unmatched. The CDR3 nucleotides read TGCAGTGCTACCCTAGTGGGGCTAGCGGGGGACCAAGAGACCCAGTACTTC. This encodes CSATLVGLAGDQETQYF.

This clonotype showed up just a few times. The V and J genes are TRBV18 and TRBJ2-7; 8 positions match TRBD2. This CDR3 is 15 amino acids long. V gave up 0 bases and J gave up 4 bases; unmatched junction bases: 5. The germline V gene has CDR1 KGHSH and CDR2 LQKENI. CDR3 protein: CASSPPGLGPYEQYF. The CDR3, as DNA: TGTGCCAGCTCACCACCGGGACTAGGCCCTTACGAGCAGTACTTC.

The chain couples TRBV27 to TRBJ2-6, with TRBD1 matching over 7 bases. This CDR3 has 15 residues. Germline V gene sequence: CDR1 MNHEY, CDR2 SMNVEV (reference sequence). With V trimmed by 5 bases and J by 3 bases, 4 bases remained unmatched. CDR3 residues: CASSPTGVGANVLTF. The CDR3 nucleotides are TGTGCCAGCAGTCCAACAGGGGTTGGGGCCAACGTCCTGACTTTC.

In this sample, this clonotype turned up many times. This chain connects TRBV12-3 or TRBV12-4 to TRBJ1-5, with D possibly TRBD1 on 5 matching bases. This CDR3 is 14 amino acids long. V was cut by 6 bases and J by 2 bases, with 11 bases left in between. The CDR3 bases are TGTGCCAGCAGCCAAGGGGTGGGCAATCAGCCCCAGCATTTT. Translation gives CASSQGVGNQPQHF.

CDR3 coding DNA: TGTGCCAGCAGCTTAGTACCGGGGCCTTACGAGCAGTACTTC. Its protein is CASSLVPGPYEQYF. The genes are TRBV11-2 and TRBJ2-7; perhaps D is TRBD1 or TRBD2 (5 bases each). In germline, CDR1 is SGHAT, CDR2 FQNNGV. The CDR3 is 14 amino acids. With 1 base removed from V and 4 bases from J, the gap between germline ends came to 11 bases. The variable domain in full, completed from reference TRBV11-2 and TRBJ2-7, reads EAGVAQSPRYKIIEKRQSVAFWCNPISGHATLYWYQQILGQGPKLLIQFQNNGVVDDSQLPKDRFSAERLKGVDSTLKIQPAKLEDSAVYLCASSLVPGPYEQYFGPGTRLTVT.

This clonotype was seen more than once but under ten times. This chain links TRBV20-1 with TRBJ2-7, with D hard to call. This CDR3 contains 12 residues. The V and J ends lost 6 bases and 1 base respectively, with 10 bases between them. Germline-derived CDR1 and CDR2 are DFQATT and SNEGSKA (reference sequence). The CDR3 spells CSARTDSYEQYF. CDR3 coding DNA: TGCAGTGCAAGGACGGATTCCTACGAGCAGTACTTC.

There are many counts of this clonotype. As DNA, the CDR3 is TGTGCCAGCAGCGTGAGTACTAGCGGGCGCTCCACAGATACGCAGTATTTT. It yields the protein CASSVSTSGRSTDTQYF. This chain uses TRBV9 with TRBJ2-3, with 9 positions matching TRBD2. The CDR3 contains 17 residues. Per the germline V gene, CDR1 is SGDLS and CDR2 is YYNGEE. V dropped 2 bases and J dropped 2; count of bases not matched to a gene: 9. Drawing the rest from reference TRBV9 and TRBJ2-3, the complete variable domain is DSGVTQTPKHLITATGQRVTLRCSPRSGDLSVYWYQQSLDQGLQFLIQYYNGEERAKGNILERFSAQQFPDLHSELNLSSLELGDSALYFCASSVSTSGRSTDTQYFGPGTRLTVL.

This clonotype appeared a few times. The chain has TRBV5-6 and TRBJ1-5; D is possibly TRBD1 (5 bases). Trimming pared 1 base from V and 7 bases from J, leaving 12 bases between. Germline values: CDR1 SGHDT, CDR2 YYEEEE. The CDR3 runs 14 residues. The CDR3 DNA reads as TGTGCCAGCAGCTTGTGGGGCATTGGCCAGCCCCAGCATTTT. It translates to CASSLWGIGQPQHF.

V usage is TRBV29-1 and J usage is TRBJ2-7; tentative D call: TRBD2 (6 bases). Per germline, CDR1 SQVTM and CDR2 ANQGSEA. This CDR3 has 13 residues. V dropped 4 bases and J dropped 3 bases, with 13 bases sitting between them. CDR3 coding DNA: TGCAGCGTTGGTGGAGGGCAAGTCTACGAGCAGTACTTC. Protein product: CSVGGGQVYEQYF.

A few counts support this clonotype. The gene calls are TRBV7-9 and TRBJ2-7; TRBD1 agrees at 9 bases. Trimming took 4 bases from V and 2 from J; bases not matched to a gene: 12. The CDR3 is 17 amino acids. The germline gives CDR1 SEHNR, CDR2 FQNEAQ (reference sequence). CDR3 protein: CASSSYNRGRLPYEQYF. Written as DNA, the CDR3 is TGTGCCAGCAGCTCATACAACAGGGGGCGTCTCCCCTACGAGCAGTACTTC.

This clonotype was recorded at least ten times. The V call is TRBV7-8, the J call TRBJ1-4, with 9 bases matching TRBD1. Per germline, CDR1 SGHVS and CDR2 FQNEAQ. V shed 5 bases, J shed 3 bases, and the junction held 10 bases outside the gene matches. This CDR3 is 17 amino acids long. DNA for the CDR3: TGTGCCAGCAGCCCGTTACAGGGGGCGAGGGCTAATGAAAAACTGTTTTTT. Translated: CASSPLQGARANEKLFF.

The rearrangement uses TRBV7-9 and TRBJ2-3; D gene unclear. CDR1 SEHNR and CDR2 FQNEAQ come from the germline V gene (reference sequence). V was trimmed by 6 bases and J by 4 bases, leaving 5 bases between them. The CDR3 sequence is 11 residues long. This CDR3 reads CASSQSDTQYF. The CDR3 coding sequence is TGTGCCAGCAGTCAGTCAGATACGCAGTATTTT.

This chain links TRBV20-1 with TRBJ2-1; D possibly corresponds to TRBD2 (6 bases). The V and J ends lost 6 bases and 3 bases respectively, with 12 bases between them. This CDR3 contains 13 residues. Per the germline V gene, CDR1 is DFQATT and CDR2 is SNEGSKA (reference sequence). CDR3 residues: CSAAPSDYNEQFF. CDR3 bases: TGCAGTGCCGCGCCTAGCGACTACAATGAGCAGTTCTTC.

This clonotype was counted ten times or more. The rearrangement joins TRBV12-3 or TRBV12-4 to TRBJ2-2; 11 nucleotides align to TRBD1. The J segment lost 4 bases and the V segment lost 6 bases, leaving 7 bases of the junction unmatched. CDR3 length equals 16 residues. CDR3 coding DNA: TGTGCCAGCAGATTCGGGACAGGGGGGATCACCGGGGAGCTGTTTTTT. Amino acids: CASRFGTGGITGELFF.

The gene calls are TRBV28 and TRBJ2-1; 10 bases are shared with TRBD1. V shed 5 bases, J shed 8 bases, and the junction held 15 bases outside the gene matches. Germline V CDR1 and CDR2: MDHEN, SYDVKM. This CDR3 has 17 amino acids. The CDR3 loop reads CASSPPAGQGPADEQFF. For the CDR3, the DNA is TGTGCCAGCAGTCCGCCCGCGGGACAGGGGCCGGCAGATGAGCAGTTCTTC.

This clonotype was detected only a few times. The CDR3 spells CASRSASSTQYF. For the CDR3, the DNA is TGTGCCAGCAGGAGCGCTTCAAGTACGCAGTATTTT. This rearrangement joins TRBV7-2 to TRBJ2-3, with unresolved D. CDR1 and CDR2 from the germline V gene are SGHTA and FQGNSA. Trimming shortened V by 6 bases and J by 8 bases, and 12 bases separated the two germline ends. The CDR3 runs to 12 residues.

This clonotype was counted a few times. This chain uses TRBV6-2 or TRBV6-3 with TRBJ2-7, with D possibly being TRBD1 (5 bases). Germline loops: CDR1 MNHEY, CDR2 SVGEGT. Trimming left V 6 bases short and J 5 bases short, with 14 bases between. CDR3 length: 13 residues. The DNA of the CDR3 is TGTGCCAGCAGGGCCCAGGGTGCCAACGAGCAGTACTTC. It specifies CASRAQGANEQYF.

A remark on this clonotype: Given a much more abundant clone one base away, this may be a read error. This chain connects TRBV5-1 to TRBJ2-2; possibly TRBD1 or TRBD2 for D (7 bases each). V was cut by 2 bases and J by 6 bases, with 17 bases left in between. The CDR3 loop spans 16 amino acids. The germline CDR1 and CDR2 sequences are SGHRS and YFSETQ. The CDR3 loop reads CASSLYLSGTAGELFF. The CDR3 DNA is TGCGCCAGCAGCTTATACTTAAGCGGGACAGCCGGGGAGCTGTTTTTT. The full variable domain, rest sourced from reference TRBV5-1 and TRBJ2-2, is KAGVTQTPRYLIKTRGQQVTLSCSPISGHRSVSWYQQTPGQGLQFLFEYFSETQRNKGNFPGRFSGRQFSNSRSEMNVSTLELGDSALYLCASSLYLSGTAGELFFGEGSRLTVL.

The chain carries TRBV29-1 and TRBJ2-2; 9 bases align to TRBD2. The CDR3 has 13 residues. The J segment lost 7 bases and the V segment lost 6 bases, leaving 6 bases of the junction unmatched. Looked up from germline, CDR1 is SQVTM and CDR2 is ANQGSEA. The chain's CDR3 is CSVVPRGGGELFF. CDR3 sequence (DNA): TGCAGCGTCGTTCCGCGGGGGGGCGGGGAGCTGTTTTTT.

The rearrangement uses TRBV5-1 and TRBJ2-5; TRBD2 matches 11 bases. The germline V gene has CDR1 SGHRS and CDR2 YFSETQ. The ends lost 3 bases at V and 2 bases at J; junction bases unmatched: 3. This CDR3 is built from 15 residues. The CDR3: CASSWASGGQETQYF. In DNA, the CDR3 is TGCGCCAGCAGCTGGGCTAGCGGGGGGCAAGAGACCCAGTACTTC.